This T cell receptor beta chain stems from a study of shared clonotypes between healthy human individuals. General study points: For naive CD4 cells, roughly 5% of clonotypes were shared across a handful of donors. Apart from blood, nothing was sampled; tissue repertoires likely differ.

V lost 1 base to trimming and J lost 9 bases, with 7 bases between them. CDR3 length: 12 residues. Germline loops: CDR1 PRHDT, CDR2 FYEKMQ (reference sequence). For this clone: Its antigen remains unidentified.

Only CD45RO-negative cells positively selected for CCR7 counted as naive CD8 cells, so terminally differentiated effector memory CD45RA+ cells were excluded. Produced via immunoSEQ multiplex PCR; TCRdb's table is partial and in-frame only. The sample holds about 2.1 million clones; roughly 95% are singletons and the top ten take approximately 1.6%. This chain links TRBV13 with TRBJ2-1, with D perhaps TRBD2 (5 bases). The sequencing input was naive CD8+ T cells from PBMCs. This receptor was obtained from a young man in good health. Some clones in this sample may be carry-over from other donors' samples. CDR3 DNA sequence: TGTGCCAGCAGCTTAGACGGGGTTGAGCAGTTCTTC. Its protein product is CASSLDGVEQFF.